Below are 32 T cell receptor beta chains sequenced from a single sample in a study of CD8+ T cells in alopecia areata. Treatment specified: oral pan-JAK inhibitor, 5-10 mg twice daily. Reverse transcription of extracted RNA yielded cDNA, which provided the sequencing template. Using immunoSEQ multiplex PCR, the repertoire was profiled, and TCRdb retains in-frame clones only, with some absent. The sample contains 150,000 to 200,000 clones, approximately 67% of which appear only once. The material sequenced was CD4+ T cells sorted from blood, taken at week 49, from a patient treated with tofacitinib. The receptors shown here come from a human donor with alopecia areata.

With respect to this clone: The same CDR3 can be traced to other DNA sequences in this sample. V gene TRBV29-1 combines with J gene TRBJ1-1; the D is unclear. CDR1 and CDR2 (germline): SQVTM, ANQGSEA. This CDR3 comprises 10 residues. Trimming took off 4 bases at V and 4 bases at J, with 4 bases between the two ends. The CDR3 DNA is TGCAGCGTTGTGGTCACTGAAGCTTTCTTT. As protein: CSVVVTEAFF.

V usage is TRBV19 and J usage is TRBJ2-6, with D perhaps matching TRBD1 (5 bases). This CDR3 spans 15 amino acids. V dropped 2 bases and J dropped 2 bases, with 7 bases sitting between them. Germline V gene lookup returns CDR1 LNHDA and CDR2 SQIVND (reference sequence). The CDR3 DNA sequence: TGTGCCAGTAGTATACCAGGGACTGGGGCCAACGTCCTGACTTTC. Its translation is CASSIPGTGANVLTF.

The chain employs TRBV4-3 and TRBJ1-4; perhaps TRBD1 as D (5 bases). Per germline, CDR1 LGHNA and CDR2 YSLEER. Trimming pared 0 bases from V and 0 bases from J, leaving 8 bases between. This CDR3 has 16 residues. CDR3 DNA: TGCGCCAGCAGCCAAGAGGGGACCCCAACTAATGAAAAACTGTTTTTT. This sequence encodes CASSQEGTPTNEKLFF.

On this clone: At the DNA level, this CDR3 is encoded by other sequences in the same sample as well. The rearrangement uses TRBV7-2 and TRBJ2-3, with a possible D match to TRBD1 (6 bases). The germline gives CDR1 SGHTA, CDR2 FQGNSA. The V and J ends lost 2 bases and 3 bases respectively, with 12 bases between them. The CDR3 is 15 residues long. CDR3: CASSLSQGSTDTQYF. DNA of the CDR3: TGTGCCAGCAGCTTATCACAGGGCTCTACAGATACGCAGTATTTT.

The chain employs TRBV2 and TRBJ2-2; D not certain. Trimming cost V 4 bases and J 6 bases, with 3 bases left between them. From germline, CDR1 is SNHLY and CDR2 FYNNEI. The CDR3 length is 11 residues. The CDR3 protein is CASSVPGELFF. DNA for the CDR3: TGTGCCAGCAGTGTGCCCGGGGAGCTGTTTTTT.

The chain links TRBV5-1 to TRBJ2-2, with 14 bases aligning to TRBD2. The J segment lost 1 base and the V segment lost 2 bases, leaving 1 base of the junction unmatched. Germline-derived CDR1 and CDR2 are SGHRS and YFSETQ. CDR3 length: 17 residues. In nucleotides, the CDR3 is TGCGCCAGCAGCTTCGGGACTAGCGGGGGGAACACCGGGGAGCTGTTTTTT. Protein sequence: CASSFGTSGGNTGELFF.

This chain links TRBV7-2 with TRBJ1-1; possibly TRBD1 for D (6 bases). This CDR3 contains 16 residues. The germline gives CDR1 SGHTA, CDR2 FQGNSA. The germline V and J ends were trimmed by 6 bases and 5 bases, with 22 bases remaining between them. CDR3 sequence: CASREQGTFKSTEAFF. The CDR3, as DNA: TGTGCCAGCAGGGAACAGGGAACATTCAAATCAACTGAAGCTTTCTTT. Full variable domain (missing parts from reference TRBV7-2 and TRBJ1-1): GAGVSQSPSNKVTEKGKDVELRCDPISGHTALYWYRQSLGQGLEFLIYFQGNSAPDKSGLPSDRFSAERTGGSVSTLTIQRTQQEDSAVYLCASREQGTFKSTEAFFGQGTRLTVV.

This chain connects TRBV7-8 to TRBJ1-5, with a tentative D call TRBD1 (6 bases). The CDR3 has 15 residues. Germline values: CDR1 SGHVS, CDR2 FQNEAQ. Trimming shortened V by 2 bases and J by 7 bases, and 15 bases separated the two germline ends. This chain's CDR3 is CASSLLGGARQPQHF. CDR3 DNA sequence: TGTGCCAGCAGCTTATTGGGGGGCGCTAGGCAGCCCCAGCATTTT.

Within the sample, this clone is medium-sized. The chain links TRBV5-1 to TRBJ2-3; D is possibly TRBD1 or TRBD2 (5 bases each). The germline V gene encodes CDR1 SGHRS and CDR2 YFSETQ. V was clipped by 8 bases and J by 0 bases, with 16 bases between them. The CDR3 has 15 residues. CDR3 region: CASSDGTPSTDTQYF. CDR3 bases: TGCGCCAGTTCTGACGGGACGCCGAGCACAGATACGCAGTATTTT. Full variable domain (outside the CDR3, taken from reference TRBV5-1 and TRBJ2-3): KAGVTQTPRYLIKTRGQQVTLSCSPISGHRSVSWYQQTPGQGLQFLFEYFSETQRNKGNFPGRFSGRQFSNSRSEMNVSTLELGDSALYLCASSDGTPSTDTQYFGPGTRLTVL.

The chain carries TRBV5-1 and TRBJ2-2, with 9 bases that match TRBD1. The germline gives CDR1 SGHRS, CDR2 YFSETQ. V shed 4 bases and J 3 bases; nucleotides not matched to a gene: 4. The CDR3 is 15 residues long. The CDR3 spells CASSRQGEDTGELFF. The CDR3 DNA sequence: TGCGCCAGCAGCCGACAGGGGGAGGACACCGGGGAGCTGTTTTTT.

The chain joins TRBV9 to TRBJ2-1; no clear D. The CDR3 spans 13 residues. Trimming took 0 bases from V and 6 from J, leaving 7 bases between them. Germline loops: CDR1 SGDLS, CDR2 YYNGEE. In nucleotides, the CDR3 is TGTGCCAGCAGCGTAGAGCGAGGCAATGAGCAGTTCTTC. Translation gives CASSVERGNEQFF.

The CDR3 protein is CSVEMGAGTEAFF. The CDR3 region has the DNA TGCAGCGTTGAAATGGGGGCTGGTACTGAAGCTTTCTTT. The chain combines TRBV29-1 with TRBJ1-1, with D maybe TRBD1 (6 bases). This CDR3 is 13 amino acids long. Germline V gene data show CDR1 as SQVTM and CDR2 as ANQGSEA. V was pared by 2 bases and J by 5 bases, with 12 bases between.

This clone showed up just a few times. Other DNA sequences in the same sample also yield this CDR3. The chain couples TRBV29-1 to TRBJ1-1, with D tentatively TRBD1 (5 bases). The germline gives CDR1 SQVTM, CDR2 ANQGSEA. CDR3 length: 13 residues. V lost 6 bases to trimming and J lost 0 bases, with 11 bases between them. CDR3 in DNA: TGCAGCGTCCAGGGCCGGATGAACACTGAAGCTTTCTTT. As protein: CSVQGRMNTEAFF.

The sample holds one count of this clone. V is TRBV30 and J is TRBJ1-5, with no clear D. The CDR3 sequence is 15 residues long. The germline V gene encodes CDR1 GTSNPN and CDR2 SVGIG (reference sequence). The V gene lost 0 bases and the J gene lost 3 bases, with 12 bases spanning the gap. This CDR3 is CAWSVLGQDNQPQHF. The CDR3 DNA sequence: TGTGCCTGGAGTGTACTCGGGCAGGACAATCAGCCCCAGCATTTT.

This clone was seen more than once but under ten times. In nucleotides, the CDR3 is TGCGCCAGCAGCCAAGTGGCGGGACAGCCTGCGAATGAGCAGTTCTTC. Translation gives CASSQVAGQPANEQFF. The J gene is TRBJ2-1, the V gene TRBV4-3; D might be TRBD1 (7 bases). This CDR3 contains 16 residues. V was clipped by 1 base and J by 7 bases, with 17 bases between them. Germline CDR1 and CDR2: LGHNA and YSLEER.

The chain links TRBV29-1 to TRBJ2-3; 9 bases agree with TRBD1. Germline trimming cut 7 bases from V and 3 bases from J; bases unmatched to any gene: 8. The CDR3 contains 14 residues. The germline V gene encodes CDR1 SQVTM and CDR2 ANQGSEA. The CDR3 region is CSAHRGPGTDTQYF. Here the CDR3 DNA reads TGCAGCGCTCACAGGGGGCCGGGGACAGATACGCAGTATTTT.

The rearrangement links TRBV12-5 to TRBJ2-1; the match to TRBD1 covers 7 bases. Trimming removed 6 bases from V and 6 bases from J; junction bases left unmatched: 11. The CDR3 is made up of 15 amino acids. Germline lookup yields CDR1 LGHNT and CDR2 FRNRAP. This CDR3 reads CASGPWGQLVNEQFF. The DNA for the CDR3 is TGTGCTAGTGGGCCCTGGGGACAGTTAGTCAATGAGCAGTTCTTC.

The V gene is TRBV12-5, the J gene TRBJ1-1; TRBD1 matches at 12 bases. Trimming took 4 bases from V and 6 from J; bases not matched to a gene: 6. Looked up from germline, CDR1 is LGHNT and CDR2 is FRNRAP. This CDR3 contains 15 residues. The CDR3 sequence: CASGSRDRGLSEAFF. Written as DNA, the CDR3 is TGTGCTAGTGGTTCCCGGGACAGGGGGCTATCTGAAGCTTTCTTT.

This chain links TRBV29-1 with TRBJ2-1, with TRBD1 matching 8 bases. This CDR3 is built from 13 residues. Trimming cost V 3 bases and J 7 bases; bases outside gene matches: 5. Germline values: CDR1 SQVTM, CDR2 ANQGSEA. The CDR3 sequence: CSVEMDRVNEQFF. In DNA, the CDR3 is TGCAGCGTTGAGATGGACAGGGTTAATGAGCAGTTCTTC.

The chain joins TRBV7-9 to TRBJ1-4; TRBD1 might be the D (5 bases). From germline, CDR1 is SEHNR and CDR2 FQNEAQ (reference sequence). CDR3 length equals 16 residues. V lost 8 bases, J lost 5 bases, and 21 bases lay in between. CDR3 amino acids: CASVPGGTPHNEKLFF. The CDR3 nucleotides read TGTGCCAGCGTCCCCGGGGGGACGCCTCACAATGAAAAACTGTTTTTT.

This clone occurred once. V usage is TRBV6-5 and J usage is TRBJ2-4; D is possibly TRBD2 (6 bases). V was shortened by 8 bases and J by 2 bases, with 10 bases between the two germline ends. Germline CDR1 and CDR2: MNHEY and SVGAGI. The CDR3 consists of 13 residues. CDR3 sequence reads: CASRGGTKNIQYF. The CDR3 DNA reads TGTGCCAGCCGAGGAGGGACCAAAAACATTCAGTACTTC.

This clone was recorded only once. The CDR3 sequence: CASSPHEMLGRVNEKLFF. The CDR3, as DNA: TGTGCCAGCAGCCCCCACGAAATGTTGGGAAGGGTTAATGAAAAACTGTTTTTT. The chain is built from TRBV7-6 and TRBJ1-4, with D hard to call. V shed 5 bases and J shed 4 bases, with 23 bases lying between them. This CDR3 is built from 18 residues. Germline CDR1 is SGHVS and CDR2 is FNYEAQ.

CDR3 bases: TGTGCCAGCAGTGAGAGGTCAGGACATGTATACGAGCAGTACTTC. It encodes CASSERSGHVYEQYF. This chain connects TRBV2 to TRBJ2-7, with D possibly matching TRBD1 (5 bases). V was cut by 3 bases and J by 4 bases, with 16 bases left in between. Germline CDR1 and CDR2: SNHLY and FYNNEI. CDR3 length: 15 residues.

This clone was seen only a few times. The CDR3 DNA sequence: TGTGCCAGCAGCCCACGATTTGATACGCAGTATTTT. Translation: CASSPRFDTQYF. V is TRBV9 and J is TRBJ2-3; D is unclear. Trimming pared 4 bases from V and 6 bases from J, leaving 9 bases between. Germline CDR1 is SGDLS and CDR2 is YYNGEE. This CDR3 is built from 12 residues.

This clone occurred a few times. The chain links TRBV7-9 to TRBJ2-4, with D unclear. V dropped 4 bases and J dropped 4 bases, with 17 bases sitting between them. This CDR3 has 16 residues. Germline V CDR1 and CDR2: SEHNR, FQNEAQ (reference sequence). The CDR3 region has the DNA TGTGCCAGCAGCTGGGAACTCCTGGGCGAAAAAAACATTCAGTACTTC. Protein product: CASSWELLGEKNIQYF.

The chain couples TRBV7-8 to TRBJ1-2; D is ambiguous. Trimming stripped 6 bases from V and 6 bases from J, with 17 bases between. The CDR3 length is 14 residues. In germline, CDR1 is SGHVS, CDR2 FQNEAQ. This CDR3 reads CASSPRSQRDGYTF. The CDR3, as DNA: TGTGCCAGCAGTCCACGGTCACAACGGGATGGCTACACCTTC.

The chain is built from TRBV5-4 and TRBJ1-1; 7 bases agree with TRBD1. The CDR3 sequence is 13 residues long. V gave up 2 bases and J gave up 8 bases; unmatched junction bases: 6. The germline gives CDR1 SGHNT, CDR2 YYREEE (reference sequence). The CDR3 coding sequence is TGTGCCAGCAGCTTTTGGACAGGCGGAGAAGCTTTCTTT. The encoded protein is CASSFWTGGEAFF.

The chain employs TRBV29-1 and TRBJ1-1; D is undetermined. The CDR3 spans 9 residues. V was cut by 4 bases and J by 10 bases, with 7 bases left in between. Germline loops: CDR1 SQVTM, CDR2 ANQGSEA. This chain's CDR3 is CSVGLGAFF. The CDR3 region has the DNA TGCAGCGTTGGACTCGGAGCTTTCTTT.

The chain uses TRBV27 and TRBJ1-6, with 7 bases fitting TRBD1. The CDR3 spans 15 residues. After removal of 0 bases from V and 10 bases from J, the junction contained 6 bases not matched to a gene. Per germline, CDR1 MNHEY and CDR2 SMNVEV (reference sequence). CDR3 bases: TGTGCCAGCAGTTTATCTCAGGGGGGCCGATCACCCCTCCACTTT. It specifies CASSLSQGGRSPLHF.

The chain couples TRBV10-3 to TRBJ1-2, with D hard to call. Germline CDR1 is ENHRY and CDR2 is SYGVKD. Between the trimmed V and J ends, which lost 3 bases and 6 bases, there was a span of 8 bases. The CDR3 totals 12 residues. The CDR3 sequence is CAISDTGDGYTF. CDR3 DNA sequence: TGTGCCATCAGTGACACCGGCGATGGCTACACCTTC.

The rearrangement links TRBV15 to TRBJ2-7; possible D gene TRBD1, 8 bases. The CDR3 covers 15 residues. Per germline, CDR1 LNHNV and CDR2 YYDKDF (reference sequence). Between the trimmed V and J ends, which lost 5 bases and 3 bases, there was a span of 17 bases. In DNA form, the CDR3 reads TGTGCCACCAGCCCCTACAGGGGGGAGGGCTACGAGCAGTACTTC. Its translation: CATSPYRGEGYEQYF. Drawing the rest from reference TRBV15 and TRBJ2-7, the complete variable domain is DAMVIQNPRYQVTQFGKPVTLSCSQTLNHNVMYWYQQKSSQAPKLLFHYYDKDFNNEADTPDNFQSRRPNTSFCFLDIRSPGLGDTAMYLCATSPYRGEGYEQYFGPGTRLTVT.

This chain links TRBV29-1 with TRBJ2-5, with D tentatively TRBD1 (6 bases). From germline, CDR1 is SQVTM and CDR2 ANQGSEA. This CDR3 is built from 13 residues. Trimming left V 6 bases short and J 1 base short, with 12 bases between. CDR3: CSVQGRVQETQYF. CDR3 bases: TGCAGCGTACAGGGCCGGGTCCAAGAGACCCAGTACTTC.